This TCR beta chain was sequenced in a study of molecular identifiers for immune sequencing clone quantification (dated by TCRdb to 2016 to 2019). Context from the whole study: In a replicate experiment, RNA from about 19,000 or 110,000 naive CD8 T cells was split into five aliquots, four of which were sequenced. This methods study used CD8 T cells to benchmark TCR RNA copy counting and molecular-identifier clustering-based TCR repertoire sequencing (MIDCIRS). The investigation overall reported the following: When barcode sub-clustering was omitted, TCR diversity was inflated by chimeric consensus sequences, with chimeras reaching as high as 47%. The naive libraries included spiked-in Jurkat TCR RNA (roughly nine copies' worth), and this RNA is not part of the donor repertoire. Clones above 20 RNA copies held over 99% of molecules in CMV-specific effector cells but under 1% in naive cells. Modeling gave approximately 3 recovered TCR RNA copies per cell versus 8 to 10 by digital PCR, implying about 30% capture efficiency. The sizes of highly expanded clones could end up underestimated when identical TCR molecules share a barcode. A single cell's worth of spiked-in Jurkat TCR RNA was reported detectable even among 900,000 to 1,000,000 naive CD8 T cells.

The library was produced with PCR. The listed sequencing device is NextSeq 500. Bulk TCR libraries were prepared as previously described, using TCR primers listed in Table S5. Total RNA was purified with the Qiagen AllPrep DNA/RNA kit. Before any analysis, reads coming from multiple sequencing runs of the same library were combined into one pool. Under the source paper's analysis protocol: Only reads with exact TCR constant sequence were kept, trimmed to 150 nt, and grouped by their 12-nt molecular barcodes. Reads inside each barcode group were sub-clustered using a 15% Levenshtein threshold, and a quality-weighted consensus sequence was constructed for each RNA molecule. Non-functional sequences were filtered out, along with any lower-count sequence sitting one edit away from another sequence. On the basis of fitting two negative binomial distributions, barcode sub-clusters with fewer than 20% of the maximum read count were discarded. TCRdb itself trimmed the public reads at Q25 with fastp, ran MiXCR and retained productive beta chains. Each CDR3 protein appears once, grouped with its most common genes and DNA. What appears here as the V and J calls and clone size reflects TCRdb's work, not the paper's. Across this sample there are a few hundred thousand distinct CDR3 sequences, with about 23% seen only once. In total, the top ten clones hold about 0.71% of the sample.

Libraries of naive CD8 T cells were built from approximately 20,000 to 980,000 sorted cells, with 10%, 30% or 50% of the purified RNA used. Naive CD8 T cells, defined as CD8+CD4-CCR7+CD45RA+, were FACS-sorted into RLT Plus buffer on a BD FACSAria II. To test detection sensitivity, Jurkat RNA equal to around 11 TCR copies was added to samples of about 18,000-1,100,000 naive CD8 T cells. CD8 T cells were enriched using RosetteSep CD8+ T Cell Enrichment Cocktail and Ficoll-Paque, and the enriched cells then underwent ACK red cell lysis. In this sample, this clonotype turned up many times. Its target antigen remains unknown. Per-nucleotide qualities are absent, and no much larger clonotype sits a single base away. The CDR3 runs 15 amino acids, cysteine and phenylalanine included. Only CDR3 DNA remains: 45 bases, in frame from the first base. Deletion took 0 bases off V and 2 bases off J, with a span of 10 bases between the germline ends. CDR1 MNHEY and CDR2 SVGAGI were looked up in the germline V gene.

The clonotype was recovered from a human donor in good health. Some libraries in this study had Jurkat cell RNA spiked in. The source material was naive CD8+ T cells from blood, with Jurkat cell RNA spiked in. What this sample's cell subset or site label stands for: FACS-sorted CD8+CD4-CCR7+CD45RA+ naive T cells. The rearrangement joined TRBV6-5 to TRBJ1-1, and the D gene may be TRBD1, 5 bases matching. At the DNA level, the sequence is TGTGCCAGCAGTTACTCGCTGCAGGGAAACACTGAAGCTTTCTTT. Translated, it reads CASSYSLQGNTEAFF.